This TCR beta chain was retrieved from a study of blood T cell repertoires in COVID-19. Looked up from germline, CDR1 is LGHDT and CDR2 is YNNKEL (reference sequence). There are 14 residues in the CDR3. V was cut by 3 bases and J by 7 bases, with 12 bases left in between. TCRdb's table, derived via immunoSEQ multiplex PCR, lists solely in-frame clones and lacks some. This table holds roughly 240,000 clones, more than 70% found once. The specimen was peripheral blood. This TCR derives from a woman at least 80 years old with COVID-19, enrolled during active disease. The gene calls are TRBV3-1 (or the pseudogene TRBV3-2) and TRBJ1-4, with D possibly matching TRBD1 (5 bases). As DNA, the CDR3 is TGTGCCAGCAGCCAGTCAGGGAGGGTTGAAAAACTGTTTTTT. As protein: CASSQSGRVEKLFF.